Given below is one T cell receptor (beta chain) in context. V was pared by 2 bases and J by 2 bases, with 13 bases between. The CDR3 sequence is 15 residues long. The germline CDR1 and CDR2 sequences are KGHSH and LQKENI. This entry is derived from a study of blood T cell repertoires in COVID-19. Study-level background: Acute and convalescent COVID-19 specimens originated in the United States, Italy and Spain.

Source study methods: Estimation of nucleated cell counts was performed using reference gene primer amplification. The table came from immunoSEQ multiplex PCR; TCRdb's copy has only in-frame clones and leaves some out. The V and J calls and clone size are taken from that table; D and trimming were inferred from the DNA. The data hold approximately 180,000 clones, with more than 75% observed a single time. The sequencing input was peripheral blood. The receptor was isolated from a human donor in a cohort sampled during active COVID-19. J is TRBJ2-7 and V is TRBV18, with TRBD1 as a possible D gene (6 bases). Here the CDR3 reads CASSPGRQETYEQYF. CDR3 bases: TGTGCCAGCTCACCAGGTCGACAGGAGACCTACGAGCAGTACTTC.